This T cell receptor beta chain was captured in a study of blood T cells in healthy people across ages. The study's findings and limits: Aged donors had fewer naive CD4+ cells and lower diversity than long-lived donors. Unsorted PBMC input precluded a conclusive naive versus antigen-experienced comparison.

Primed by a sample-barcoded 5' primer and a J-beta primer mix, a second PCR proceeded for about 6 to 12 cycles. Every cDNA molecule carried a tag from a template-switch adaptor bearing 12 random nucleotides. MiXCR, run by TCRdb on the 5' RACE reads, gives a single entry per CDR3 protein. The repertoire holds over 1,500,000 distinct CDR3 sequences, with less than 50% as singletons. Germline lookup yields CDR1 SGHAT and CDR2 FQNNGV. The CDR3 is 14 amino acids. V gave up 1 base and J gave up 9 bases; unmatched junction bases: 8. This clonotype was found once. The antigen is undetermined. The clonotype was recovered from a middle-aged woman in good health. Input material: blood. The chain combines TRBV11-2 with TRBJ2-5; TRBD2 agrees at 7 bases. CDR3 nucleotide sequence: TGTGCCAGCAGCTTAGCCGGGGGGTCCATGGCCCAGTACTTC. Protein sequence: CASSLAGGSMAQYF.